Shown below are 5 T cell receptor beta chains from a single sample sequenced in a study of CD8 T cells in Susac syndrome. It was with random hexamers that 0.5 to 1 ug RNA was reverse transcribed. TCRdb processed the immunoSEQ multiplex PCR reads anew with MiXCR; each CDR3 protein has one entry. The sample lists about 120,000 distinct CDR3 sequences; 96% were seen once. The sequenced sample was CD4+ T cells from PBMCs. The receptor set was obtained from a human donor with Susac syndrome.

The chain links TRBV11-1 to TRBJ2-5; 10 bases match TRBD2. The V and J ends lost 5 bases and 0 bases, in that order; junction bases with no gene match: 6. The germline gives CDR1 SGHAT, CDR2 FQDESV (reference sequence). The length of the CDR3 is 16 residues. In DNA, the CDR3 is TGTGCCAGCAGCCTCCTTAGCGGGAGGTACCAAGAGACCCAGTACTTC. It yields the protein CASSLLSGRYQETQYF.

The rearrangement uses TRBV6-2 or TRBV6-3 and TRBJ2-5; D remains ambiguous. In germline, CDR1 is MNHEY, CDR2 SVGEGT. The CDR3 has 16 amino acids. The V and J ends lost 0 bases and 2 bases respectively, with 13 bases between them. This CDR3 is CASSYSISQQQETQYF. The CDR3 bases are TGTGCCAGCAGTTACTCGATTTCGCAACAACAAGAGACCCAGTACTTC.

The chain has TRBV5-6 and TRBJ2-3; no clear D. Germline V lookup: CDR1 SGHDT, CDR2 YYEEEE. The ends were cut back, 4 bases at V and 2 bases at J, with 8 bases in the middle. The CDR3 runs to 13 residues. The CDR3 coding sequence is TGTGCCAGCAGCCTATACTACACAGATACGCAGTATTTT. This translates into CASSLYYTDTQYF. Filled out from reference TRBV5-6 and TRBJ2-3, the complete variable domain reads DAGVTQSPTHLIKTRGQQVTLRCSPKSGHDTVSWYQQALGQGPQFIFQYYEEEERQRGNFPDRFSGHQFPNYSSELNVNALLLGDSALYLCASSLYYTDTQYFGPGTRLTVL.

V is TRBV7-9 and J is TRBJ2-7; 10 nucleotides line up with TRBD1. Germline V gene sequence: CDR1 SEHNR, CDR2 FQNEAQ (reference sequence). This CDR3 contains 15 residues. With 5 bases clipped from V and 3 bases from J, the junction kept 7 bases outside the gene matches. For the CDR3, the DNA is TGTGCCAGCAGCCTTTGGACAGGGGGGAACTACGAGCAGTACTTC. Translated: CASSLWTGGNYEQYF.

The J gene is TRBJ1-5, the V gene TRBV28, with D possibly being TRBD1 (5 bases). CDR1 MDHEN and CDR2 SYDVKM come from the germline V gene. Trimming took off 6 bases at V and 5 bases at J, with 17 bases between the two ends. The CDR3 contains 15 residues. In DNA form, the CDR3 reads TGTGCCAGCAGCTCAGGGAACCGGCCGTATCAGCCCCAGCATTTT. As protein: CASSSGNRPYQPQHF.